What follows are 22 T cell receptor beta chains derived from one specimen sequenced in a study of control samples from healthy donors and cancer patients. Here immunoSEQ multiplex PCR was the method, and the copy in TCRdb shows in-frame clones only, minus some. The sample consists of tens of thousands of clones, about 85% of them appearing once. The sequenced sample was blood. These receptors all stem from a man aged 30-40 years in good health.

The rearrangement uses TRBV19 and TRBJ2-7; 9 nucleotides align to TRBD2. The CDR3 runs 16 residues. Trimming cost V 6 bases and J 5 bases; bases outside gene matches: 14. CDR1 and CDR2 from the germline V gene are LNHDA and SQIVND (reference sequence). As DNA, the CDR3 is TGTGCCAGTAGCGACCCCGGGACTAGCATCCGCCACGAGCAGTACTTC. Residues: CASSDPGTSIRHEQYF. The full variable domain, rest sourced from reference TRBV19 and TRBJ2-7, is DGGITQSPKYLFRKEGQNVTLSCEQNLNHDAMYWYRQDPGQGLRLIYYSQIVNDFQKGDIAEGYSVSREKKESFPLTVTSAQKNPTAFYLCASSDPGTSIRHEQYFGPGTRLTVT.

V is TRBV6-5 and J is TRBJ2-7; TRBD2 matches at 11 bases. J was trimmed by 1 base and V by 7 bases; bases with no gene match: 3. CDR3 length equals 14 residues. CDR1 MNHEY and CDR2 SVGAGI come from the germline V gene. The CDR3 DNA reads TGTGCCAGCAATCCTAGCGGGGGGTCCTACGAGCAGTACTTC. It yields the protein CASNPSGGSYEQYF.

The CDR3 loop is CASSMGGTPLHF. CDR3 DNA: TGTGCCAGTAGTATGGGCGGCACACCCCTCCACTTT. The chain employs TRBV19 and TRBJ1-6, with unresolved D. This CDR3 spans 12 amino acids. V lost 3 bases and J lost 11, with 8 bases in between. CDR1 and CDR2 (germline): LNHDA, SQIVND (reference sequence).

V and J are TRBV18 and TRBJ2-6, with 9 bases fitting TRBD1. After removal of 6 bases from V and 0 bases from J, the junction contained 6 bases not matched to a gene. The CDR3 totals 17 residues. Germline-derived CDR1 and CDR2 are KGHSH and LQKENI. CDR3 in DNA: TGTGCCAGCTCCCTGACGACAGGGGGCTCTGGGGCCAACGTCCTGACTTTC. Its translation: CASSLTTGGSGANVLTF.

The V and J genes are TRBV6-5 and TRBJ2-2; D possibly uses TRBD1 or TRBD2 (5 bases each). V was trimmed by 2 bases and J by 7 bases, leaving 17 bases between them. This CDR3 has 16 residues. The germline gives CDR1 MNHEY, CDR2 SVGAGI. DNA of the CDR3: TGTGCCAGCAGTTACCAGACCGGGACGGGCGGCGGGGAGCTGTTTTTT. Protein: CASSYQTGTGGGELFF.

The chain couples TRBV19 to TRBJ2-1, with 7 bases identical to TRBD1. Germline CDR1 LNHDA, CDR2 SQIVND (reference sequence). V shed 3 bases and J 9 bases; nucleotides not matched to a gene: 8. The CDR3 loop spans 14 amino acids. The CDR3 region is CASSMTGSGGEQFF. The CDR3 DNA follows: TGTGCCAGTAGTATGACAGGGTCAGGGGGTGAGCAGTTCTTC.

V usage is TRBV2 and J usage is TRBJ2-1; 10 bases fit TRBD1. The V gene end was trimmed by 4 bases and the J gene end by 8 bases; junction bases not matched to a gene: 8. The CDR3 runs 15 residues. The germline CDR1 and CDR2 sequences are SNHLY and FYNNEI. The CDR3, as DNA: TGTGCCAGCAGTGCGACGGACAGGGGGTTAGATGAGCAGTTCTTC. This translates into CASSATDRGLDEQFF.

The chain joins TRBV9 to TRBJ1-1; D unclear. Germline-derived CDR1 and CDR2 are SGDLS and YYNGEE. There are 15 residues in the CDR3. The ends were cut back, 3 bases at V and 1 base at J, with 13 bases in the middle. The CDR3 nucleotides read TGTGCCAGCAGCGCACACACCATGGGGAACACTGAAGCTTTCTTT. Protein product: CASSAHTMGNTEAFF.

The rearrangement joins TRBV7-9 to TRBJ2-1; the D is unclear. The CDR3 extends over 13 amino acids. Trimming took 5 bases from V and 4 from J, leaving 9 bases between them. Germline V gene data show CDR1 as SEHNR and CDR2 as FQNEAQ (reference sequence). For the CDR3, the DNA is TGTGCCAGCAGCGCGGCCTTGTACAATGAGCAGTTCTTC. Translated: CASSAALYNEQFF.

The CDR3 loop reads CASNTLPPGNSPLHF. CDR3 DNA sequence: TGTGCCAGCAATACTCTACCCCCAGGGAATTCACCCCTCCACTTT. The J gene is TRBJ1-6, the V gene TRBV27; a weak D match, TRBD1 (5 bases). CDR3 length: 15 amino acids. Germline V gene sequence: CDR1 MNHEY, CDR2 SMNVEV (reference sequence). The V gene lost 7 bases and the J gene lost 7 bases, with 17 bases spanning the gap.

The chain recombines TRBV5-4 with TRBJ2-7, with D perhaps assigned TRBD1 or TRBD2 (5 bases each). CDR3 length: 14 residues. The V gene lost 0 bases and the J gene lost 0 bases, with 7 bases spanning the gap. The germline gives CDR1 SGHNT, CDR2 YYREEE (reference sequence). The CDR3 nucleotides are TGTGCCAGCAGCTTGGCAGGGACCTCCTACGAGCAGTACTTC. Translation: CASSLAGTSYEQYF.

The V gene is TRBV5-4, the J gene TRBJ2-2, with D hard to call. This CDR3 has 17 residues. CDR1 is SGHNT, CDR2 YYREEE, per germline (reference sequence). Deletions cut 4 bases from V and 5 bases from J, with 21 bases between. The CDR3 spells CASSPPGLSGKTGELFF. The CDR3, as DNA: TGTGCCAGCAGCCCCCCCGGTCTGTCAGGAAAGACCGGGGAGCTGTTTTTT. Looking up the rest from reference TRBV5-4 and TRBJ2-2 gives the full variable domain: ETGVTQSPTHLIKTRGQQVTLRCSSQSGHNTVSWYQQALGQGPQFIFQYYREEENGRGNFPPRFSGLQFPNYSSELNVNALELDDSALYLCASSPPGLSGKTGELFFGEGSRLTVL.

This clone was seen just once. The rearrangement uses TRBV30 and TRBJ2-7; possible D gene TRBD2, 6 bases. The CDR3 is 12 amino acids. V was clipped by 5 bases and J by 7 bases, with 15 bases between them. Germline V gene sequence: CDR1 GTSNPN, CDR2 SVGIG (reference sequence). Here the CDR3 reads CAWGMREEEQYF. The CDR3 nucleotides read TGTGCCTGGGGGATGAGGGAGGAGGAGCAGTACTTC.

The V and J genes are TRBV2 and TRBJ1-1; 9 bases map to TRBD1. This CDR3 has 13 residues. Germline V gene sequence: CDR1 SNHLY, CDR2 FYNNEI. Germline trimming cut 4 bases from V and 6 bases from J; bases unmatched to any gene: 3. CDR3 sequence reads: CASSADRGPEAFF. The CDR3 DNA follows: TGTGCCAGCAGTGCGGACAGGGGCCCTGAAGCTTTCTTT. Supplemented by reference TRBV2 and TRBJ1-1, the full variable domain reads EPEVTQTPSHQVTQMGQEVILRCVPISNHLYFYWYRQILGQKVEFLVSFYNNEISEKSEIFDDQFSVERPDGSNFTLKIRSTKLEDSAMYFCASSADRGPEAFFGQGTRLTVV.

V and J are TRBV2 and TRBJ2-1, with D perhaps matching TRBD1 or TRBD2 (5 bases each). The CDR3 has 15 residues. From germline, CDR1 is SNHLY and CDR2 FYNNEI. V lost 3 bases and J 9 bases, leaving 18 bases between the germline ends. CDR3 loop: CASSDRLRDPGEQFF. CDR3 DNA sequence: TGTGCCAGCAGTGATCGGCTAAGGGACCCTGGTGAGCAGTTCTTC. The full variable domain, with the rest looked up from reference TRBV2 and TRBJ2-1, is EPEVTQTPSHQVTQMGQEVILRCVPISNHLYFYWYRQILGQKVEFLVSFYNNEISEKSEIFDDQFSVERPDGSNFTLKIRSTKLEDSAMYFCASSDRLRDPGEQFFGPGTRLTVL.

To note about this clone: One end of the junction does not line up with germline, which may come from a read error. The identical CDR3 is also encoded by other nucleotide sequences in the sample. J is TRBJ2-1 and V is TRBV5-5, with 7 bases aligning to TRBD1. The CDR3 is 13 residues long. Germline CDR1 reads SGHKS; CDR2 reads YYEKEE (reference sequence). CDR3 DNA: TGTGCCAGTAGCTGGGACAGCTACAATGAGCAGTTCTTC. This encodes CASSWDSYNEQFF.

Of note for this clone: The same CDR3 also results from other DNA sequences found in this sample. This sequence joins TRBV30 and TRBJ2-7; D is undetermined. The CDR3 totals 12 residues. Per germline, CDR1 GTSNPN and CDR2 SVGIG (reference sequence). Trimming removed 1 base from V and 3 bases from J, with 7 bases in between. CDR3 coding DNA: TGTGCCTGGAGTGCCGGATTCTACGAGCAGTACTTC. Protein: CAWSAGFYEQYF.

This chain joins TRBV12-3 or TRBV12-4 and TRBJ2-5; D is undetermined. Trimming took 5 bases from V and 2 from J, leaving 9 bases between them. The CDR3 is 13 residues long. The CDR3 spells CASSPTPQETQYF. In DNA, the CDR3 is TGTGCCAGCAGTCCTACACCGCAAGAGACCCAGTACTTC.

This clone has only a few counts. V usage is TRBV5-8 and J usage is TRBJ1-1, with TRBD1 matching over 9 bases. Germline CDR1 is SGHTS and CDR2 is YDEGEE. V was pared by 5 bases and J by 4 bases, with 6 bases of the junction left unmatched. CDR3 size: 14 residues. CDR3 DNA: TGTGCCAGCAGTCGTACAGGGGGCGGCACTGAAGCTTTCTTT. It codes for CASSRTGGGTEAFF.

V is TRBV3-1 (or the pseudogene TRBV3-2) and J is TRBJ1-2; D perhaps matches TRBD1 (6 bases). CDR3 length equals 14 residues. The ends were cut back, 2 bases at V and 2 bases at J, with 9 bases in the middle. Per germline, CDR1 LGHDT and CDR2 YNNKEL (reference sequence). The CDR3 region is CASSQPTGNYGYTF. The CDR3 region has the DNA TGTGCCAGCAGCCAACCAACAGGGAACTATGGCTACACCTTC.

Only one count was recorded for this clone. This chain links TRBV7-8 with TRBJ2-1, with 15 bases fitting TRBD2. V lost 5 bases and J lost 7; bases outside the gene matches: 3. Germline lookup yields CDR1 SGHVS and CDR2 FQNEAQ. This CDR3 contains 15 residues. The CDR3 region is CASSRTSGGGNEQFF. CDR3 bases: TGTGCCAGCAGCCGGACTAGCGGGGGGGGTAATGAGCAGTTCTTC.

CDR3 loop: CASSLGLAGGRSQFF. CDR3 DNA sequence: TGTGCCAGCAGCCTAGGACTAGCGGGGGGGCGGTCGCAGTTCTTC. The rearrangement links TRBV3-1 (or the pseudogene TRBV3-2) to TRBJ2-1; TRBD2 matches 15 bases. CDR1 is LGHDT, CDR2 YNNKEL, per germline (reference sequence). The CDR3 is 15 residues long. With 4 bases clipped from V and 12 bases from J, the junction kept 7 bases outside the gene matches.